This T cell receptor (beta chain) stems from a study of T cells of healthy individuals. In this sample, this clonotype turned up many times. TCRdb fed the 5' RACE reads into MiXCR, producing one record per CDR3 protein. The sample consists of some 69,000 distinct CDR3 sequences, 16% of them appearing once. V was pared by 5 bases and J by 6 bases, with 16 bases of the junction left unmatched. The germline V gene encodes CDR1 MDHEN and CDR2 SYDVKM. This CDR3 is built from 17 residues. This receptor was taken from a human donor in good health. This chain connects TRBV28 to TRBJ2-1, with 7 positions matching TRBD1. CDR3 DNA sequence: TGTGCCAGCAGTCCCGGGACAGTCGGCAATCGGGGCAATGAGCAGTTCTTC. Residues: CASSPGTVGNRGNEQFF. Complete variable domain (other parts from reference TRBV28 and TRBJ2-1): DVKVTQSSRYLVKRTGEKVFLECVQDMDHENMFWYRQDPGLGLRLIYFSYDVKMKEKGDIPEGYSVSREKKERFSLILESASTNQTSMYLCASSPGTVGNRGNEQFFGPGTRLTVL.